What follows describes a single T cell receptor beta chain. Antigen unknown. The data belong to a study of OX40 agonist ivuxolimab in advanced cancers. Study information: Ivuxolimab, an antibody that agonizes OX40 (CD134), was administered to the patients. The dose-escalation group included hepatocellular carcinoma, melanoma, renal cell carcinoma and head and neck cancer. The study's findings and limits: Mean expanded clone counts were higher in CD8+ than CD4+ T cells.

In germline, CDR1 is WNHNN, CDR2 SYGVQD (reference sequence). Trimming cost V 0 bases and J 1 base, with 7 bases left between them. This CDR3 is built from 15 residues. Here immunoSEQ multiplex PCR was the method, and the copy in TCRdb shows in-frame clones only, minus some. The sample carries more than 70,000 clones, roughly nine tenths recorded once. This sample comprised CD4+ or CD8+ T cells sorted from blood, obtained in a trial of the OX40 agonist ivuxolimab. This receptor was obtained from an adult with an advanced solid tumor such as melanoma, head and neck, liver or kidney cancer. The chain uses TRBV10-1 and TRBJ1-3, with D unresolved. DNA for the CDR3: TGCGCCAGCAGTGAGTCGACGAGTTCTGGAAACACCATATATTTT. Translation gives CASSESTSSGNTIYF.